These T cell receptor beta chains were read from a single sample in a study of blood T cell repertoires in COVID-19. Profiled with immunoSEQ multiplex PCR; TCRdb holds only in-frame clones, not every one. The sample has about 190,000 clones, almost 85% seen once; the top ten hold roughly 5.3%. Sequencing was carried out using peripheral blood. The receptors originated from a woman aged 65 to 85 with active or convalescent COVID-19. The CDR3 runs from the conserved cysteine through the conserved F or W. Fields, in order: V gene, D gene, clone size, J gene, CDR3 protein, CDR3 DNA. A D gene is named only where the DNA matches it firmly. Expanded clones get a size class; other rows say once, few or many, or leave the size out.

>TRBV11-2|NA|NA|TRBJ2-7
CASSQGGTATEEQYF
TGTGCCAGCAGCCAAGGGGGGACAGCTACGGAAGAGCAGTACTTC
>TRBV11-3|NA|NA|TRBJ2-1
CASSLVFGIGNEQFF
TGTGCCAGCAGCTTAGTATTCGGGATTGGGAATGAGCAGTTCTTC
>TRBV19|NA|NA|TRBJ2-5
CASNPGGSMQETQYF
TGTGCCAGTAACCCCGGTGGGAGTATGCAAGAGACCCAGTACTTC
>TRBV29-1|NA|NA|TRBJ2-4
CSALTELLAKNIQYF
TGCAGCGCCCTGACAGAGCTACTAGCCAAAAACATTCAGTACTTC
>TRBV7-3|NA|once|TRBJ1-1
CASSLGRGNTEAFF
TGTGCCAGCAGCTTAGGAAGAGGGAACACTGAAGCTTTCTTT
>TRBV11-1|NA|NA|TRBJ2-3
CASSPTLPEGTDTQYF
TGTGCCAGCAGCCCCACCCTACCAGAGGGCACAGATACGCAGTATTTT
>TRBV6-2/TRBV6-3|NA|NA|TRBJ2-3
CASSYWARTDTQYF
TGTGCCAGCAGTTACTGGGCACGCACAGATACGCAGTATTTT
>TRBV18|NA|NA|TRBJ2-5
CASSPRDSGLPQYF
TGTGCCAGCTCACCACGGGACAGCGGGCTCCCCCAGTACTTC
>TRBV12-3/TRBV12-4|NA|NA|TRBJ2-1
CASRGQDNEQFF
TGTGCCAGCAGGGGACAAGACAATGAGCAGTTCTTC
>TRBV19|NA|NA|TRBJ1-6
CASSTHQGSNSPLHF
TGTGCCAGTAGTACCCACCAGGGGAGTAATTCACCCCTCCACTTT
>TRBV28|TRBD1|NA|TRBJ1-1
CASRDGQDQIVEAFF
TGTGCCAGCCGGGACGGACAGGACCAAATAGTTGAAGCTTTCTTT
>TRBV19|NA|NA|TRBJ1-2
CASSLLAAYGYTF
TGTGCCAGTAGCCTACTGGCGGCCTATGGCTACACCTTC
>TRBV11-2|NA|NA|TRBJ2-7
CASSTAQGRYEQYF
TGTGCCAGCAGCACAGCGCAGGGCCGGTACGAGCAGTACTTC
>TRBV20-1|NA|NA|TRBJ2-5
CSASGETQYF
TGCAGTGCTAGCGGGGAGACCCAGTACTTC
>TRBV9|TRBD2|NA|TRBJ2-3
CASSFRSGSSTDTQYF
TGTGCCAGCAGCTTTCGTAGCGGGTCGAGCACAGATACGCAGTATTTT
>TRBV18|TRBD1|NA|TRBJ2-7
CASSPGQGGLYEQYF
TGTGCCAGCTCACCTGGACAGGGCGGTCTATACGAGCAGTACTTC
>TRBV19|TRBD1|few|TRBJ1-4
CASSIAGQGSYEKLFF
TGTGCCAGTAGTATTGCTGGACAGGGGTCCTACGAAAAACTGTTTTTT
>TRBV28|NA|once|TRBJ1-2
CASSNTGNYGYTF
TGTGCCAGCAGTAATACAGGGAACTATGGCTACACCTTC
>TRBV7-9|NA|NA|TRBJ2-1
CASSLTTEYNEQFF
TGTGCCAGCAGCTTAACGACAGAGTACAATGAGCAGTTCTTC
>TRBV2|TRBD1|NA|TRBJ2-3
CASSADRAGTQYF
TGTGCCAGCAGCGCGGACAGGGCAGGGACGCAGTATTTT
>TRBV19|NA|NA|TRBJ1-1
CASSQGTEAFF
TGTGCCAGTAGTCAGGGCACTGAAGCTTTCTTT
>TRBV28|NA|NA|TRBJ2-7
CASSLGPSTSYEQYF
TGTGCCAGCAGTTTAGGTCCTTCAACTTCCTACGAGCAGTACTTC
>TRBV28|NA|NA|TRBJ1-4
CASSPGGVSGEKLFF
TGTGCCAGCAGCCCTGGGGGGGTCTCGGGTGAAAAACTGTTTTTT
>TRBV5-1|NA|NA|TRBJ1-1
CASSAQVWTVNTEAFF
TGCGCCAGCAGCGCGCAAGTTTGGACAGTGAACACTGAAGCTTTCTTT
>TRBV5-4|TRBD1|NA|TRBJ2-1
CASSFGQGVYNEQFF
TGTGCCAGCAGCTTCGGACAGGGGGTGTACAATGAGCAGTTCTTC
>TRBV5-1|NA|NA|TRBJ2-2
CASSFSQGNTGELFF
TGCGCCAGCAGCTTCAGCCAGGGGAACACCGGGGAGCTGTTTTTT
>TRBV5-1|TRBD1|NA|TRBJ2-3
CASSTTGTTDTQYF
TGCGCCAGCAGCACGACAGGGACCACAGATACGCAGTATTTT
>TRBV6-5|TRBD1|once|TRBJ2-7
CASSYSRRGLYEQYF
TGTGCCAGCAGTTACTCCCGCAGGGGGCTGTACGAGCAGTACTTC
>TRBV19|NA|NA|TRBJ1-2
CASRLRDYGYTF
TGTGCCAGTCGCCTGCGGGACTATGGCTACACCTTC
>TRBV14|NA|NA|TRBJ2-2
CASSQHALARNTGELFF
TGTGCCAGCAGCCAACATGCCCTGGCACGCAACACCGGGGAGCTGTTTTTT
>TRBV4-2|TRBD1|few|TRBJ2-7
CASSQVSGQSYEQYF
TGTGCCAGCAGCCAAGTTTCGGGACAGAGCTACGAGCAGTACTTC
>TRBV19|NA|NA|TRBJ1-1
CASSRTPYTEAFF
TGTGCCAGTAGTAGGACTCCTTACACTGAAGCTTTCTTT
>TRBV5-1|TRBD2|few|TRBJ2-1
CASSSDPGLENEQFF
TGCGCCAGCAGCTCAGACCCGGGACTAGAAAATGAGCAGTTCTTC
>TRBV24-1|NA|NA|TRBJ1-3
CATSDLLPGKGIPGNTIYF
TGTGCCACCAGTGATTTGCTTCCCGGGAAAGGGATTCCGGGAAACACCATATATTTT
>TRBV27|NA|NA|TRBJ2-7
CASSFLGPYEQYF
TGTGCCAGCAGTTTTTTGGGGCCCTACGAGCAGTACTTC
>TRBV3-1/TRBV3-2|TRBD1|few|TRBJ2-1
CASSPWTGNVDEQFF
TGTGCCAGCAGCCCCTGGACAGGGAATGTTGATGAGCAGTTCTTC
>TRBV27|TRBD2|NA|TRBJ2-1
CASSLRLAGVSYNEQFF
TGTGCCAGCAGTTTACGTCTAGCGGGAGTATCCTACAATGAGCAGTTCTTC
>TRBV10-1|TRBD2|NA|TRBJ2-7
CASTPSGSMSYEQYF
TGCGCCAGCACCCCTAGCGGGAGTATGTCCTACGAGCAGTACTTC
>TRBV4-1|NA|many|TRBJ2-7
CASSQDPRQGSSYEQYF
TGCGCCAGCAGCCAAGATCCCCGGCAGGGAAGCTCCTACGAGCAGTACTTC
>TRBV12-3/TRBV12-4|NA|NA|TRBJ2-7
CASSLKEYEQYF
TGTGCCAGCAGTTTAAAAGAGTACGAGCAGTACTTC
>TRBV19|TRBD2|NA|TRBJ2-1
CASSIVGLAEGNEQFF
TGTGCCAGTAGTATAGTCGGACTAGCGGAAGGGAATGAGCAGTTCTTC
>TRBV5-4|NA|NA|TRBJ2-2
CASSLFAGSPGELFF
TGTGCCAGCAGCTTGTTCGCGGGATCGCCCGGGGAGCTGTTTTTT
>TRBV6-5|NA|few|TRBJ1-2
CASSPRQDYGYTF
TGTGCCAGCAGTCCCCGACAGGACTATGGCTACACCTTC
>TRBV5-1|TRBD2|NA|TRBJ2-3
CASSPLARGTDTQYF
TGCGCCAGCAGCCCACTAGCGCGAGGCACAGATACGCAGTATTTT
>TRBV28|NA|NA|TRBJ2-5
CASRPNQETQYF
TGTGCCAGCAGGCCTAACCAAGAGACCCAGTACTTC
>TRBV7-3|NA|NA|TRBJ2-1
CASSLIRRATNCYNEQFF
TGTGCCAGCAGCTTAATTCGCAGGGCTACAAACTGTTACAATGAGCAGTTCTTC
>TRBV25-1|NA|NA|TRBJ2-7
CASSHPGRGYEQYF
TGTGCCAGCAGTCATCCTGGACGGGGCTACGAGCAGTACTTC
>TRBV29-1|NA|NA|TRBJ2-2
CSARQAGDTGELFF
TGCAGCGCCAGACAGGCAGGCGACACCGGGGAGCTGTTTTTT
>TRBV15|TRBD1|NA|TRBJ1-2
CATSGGQGNYGYTF
TGTGCCACCAGCGGGGGACAGGGGAACTATGGCTACACCTTC
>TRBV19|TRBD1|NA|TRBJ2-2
CASRTGAGELFF
TGTGCCAGCCGGACAGGGGCCGGGGAGCTGTTTTTT
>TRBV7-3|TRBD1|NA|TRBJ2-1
CASSLRGQGTYNEQFF
TGTGCCAGCAGCTTAAGGGGACAGGGGACCTACAATGAGCAGTTCTTC
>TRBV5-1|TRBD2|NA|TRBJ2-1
CASSLELADYNEQFF
TGCGCCAGCAGCTTGGAACTAGCGGACTACAATGAGCAGTTCTTC
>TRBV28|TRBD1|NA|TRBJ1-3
CASSSAGTGSGNTIYF
TGTGCCAGCAGTTCTGCCGGGACAGGGTCAGGAAACACCATATATTTT